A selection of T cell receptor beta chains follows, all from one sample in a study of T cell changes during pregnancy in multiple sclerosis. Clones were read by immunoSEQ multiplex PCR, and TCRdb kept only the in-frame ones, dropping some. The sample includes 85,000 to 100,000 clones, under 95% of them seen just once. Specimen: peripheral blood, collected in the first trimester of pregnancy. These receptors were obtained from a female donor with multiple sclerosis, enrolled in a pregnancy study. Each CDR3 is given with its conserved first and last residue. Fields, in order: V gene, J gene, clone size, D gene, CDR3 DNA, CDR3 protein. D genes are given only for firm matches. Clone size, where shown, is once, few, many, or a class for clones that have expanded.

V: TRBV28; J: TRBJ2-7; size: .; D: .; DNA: TGTGCCAGCAGTTCTCCCGACTCGAGCGAGCAGTACTTC; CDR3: CASSSPDSSEQYF
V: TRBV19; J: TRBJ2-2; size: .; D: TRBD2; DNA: TGTGCCAGTATGGCAGCGGGAAATACCGGGGAGCTGTTTTTT; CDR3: CASMAAGNTGELFF
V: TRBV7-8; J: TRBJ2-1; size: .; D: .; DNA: TGTGCCAGCACTCTTAGCTACAATGAGCAGTTCTTC; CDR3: CASTLSYNEQFF
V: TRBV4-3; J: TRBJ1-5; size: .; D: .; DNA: TGCGCCAGCAGCCAAGAAGCCGGGATGGGCAATCAGCCCCAGCATTTT; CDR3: CASSQEAGMGNQPQHF
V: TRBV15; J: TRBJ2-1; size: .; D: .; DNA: TGTGCCACCAGCAGAGACAAGCCCTCCTACAATGAGCAGTTCTTC; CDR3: CATSRDKPSYNEQFF
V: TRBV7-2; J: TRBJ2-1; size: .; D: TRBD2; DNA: TGTGCCAGCATTCCGGGACTAGCCCTATCCAATGAGCAGTTCTTC; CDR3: CASIPGLALSNEQFF
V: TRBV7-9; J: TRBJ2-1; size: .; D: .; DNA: TGTGCCAGCAGCCCTGGCCTTATGCAGTTCTTC; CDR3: CASSPGLMQFF
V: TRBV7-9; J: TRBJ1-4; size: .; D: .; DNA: TGTGCCAGCAGCTTAGTTAAAGCCACAACTAATGAAAAACTGTTTTTT; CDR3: CASSLVKATTNEKLFF
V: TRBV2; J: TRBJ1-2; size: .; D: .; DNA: TGTGCCAGCGAATTAGACAGCCAATATGGCTACACCTTC; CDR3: CASELDSQYGYTF
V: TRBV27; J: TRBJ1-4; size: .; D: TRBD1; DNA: TGTGCCAGCGGACCGCAGGGGGCGATAGGAAAACTGTTTTTT; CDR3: CASGPQGAIGKLFF
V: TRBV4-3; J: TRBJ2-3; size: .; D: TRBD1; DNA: TGCGCCAGCAGCCCGACAGGGGGCAGCACAGATACGCAGTATTTT; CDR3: CASSPTGGSTDTQYF
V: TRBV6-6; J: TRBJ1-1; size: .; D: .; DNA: TGTGCCAGCAGTTATGACAGGTTGAACACTGAAGCTTTCTTT; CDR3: CASSYDRLNTEAFF
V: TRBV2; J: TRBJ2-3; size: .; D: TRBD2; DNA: TGTGCCAGCAGTTCGACTAGCGGGAGTGGAAGGGATACGCAGTATTTT; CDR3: CASSSTSGSGRDTQYF
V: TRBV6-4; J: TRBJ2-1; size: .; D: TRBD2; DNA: TGTGCCAGCAGCGAGCGGGAGTGGGGCAATGAGCAGTTCTTC; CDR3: CASSEREWGNEQFF
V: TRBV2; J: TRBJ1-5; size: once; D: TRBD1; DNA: TGTGCCAGCAGTGAATGGGGACAGGGGATAGTAGGGCCCCAGCATTTT; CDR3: CASSEWGQGIVGPQHF
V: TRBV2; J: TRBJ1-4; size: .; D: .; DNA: TGTGCCAGTCGAGGGTTCACAACTAATGAAAAACTGTTTTTT; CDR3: CASRGFTTNEKLFF
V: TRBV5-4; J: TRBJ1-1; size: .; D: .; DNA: TGTGCCAGCAGCCACGATCGGTCAGGGCGAGCTTTCTTT; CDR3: CASSHDRSGRAFF
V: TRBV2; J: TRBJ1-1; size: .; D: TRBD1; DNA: TGTGCCAGCAGTGATAGGGGGCTCACCACTGAAGCTTTCTTT; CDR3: CASSDRGLTTEAFF
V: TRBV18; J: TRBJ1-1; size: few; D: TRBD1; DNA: TGTGCCAGCTCACCAAACACAGGGGGCACTGAAGCTTTCTTT; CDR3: CASSPNTGGTEAFF
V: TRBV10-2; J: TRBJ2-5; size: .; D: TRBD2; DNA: TGCGCCAGCAGTCGCGGGAGGGCTATACAAGAGACCCAGTACTTC; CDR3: CASSRGRAIQETQYF
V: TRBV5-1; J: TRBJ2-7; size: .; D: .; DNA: TGCGCCAGCAGCTCCAGCCTAGGCGATCACTACGAGCAGTACTTC; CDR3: CASSSSLGDHYEQYF
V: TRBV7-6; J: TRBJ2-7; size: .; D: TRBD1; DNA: TGTGCCAGCAGCATAGGACAGGGTCTCAACGAGCAGTACTTC; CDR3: CASSIGQGLNEQYF
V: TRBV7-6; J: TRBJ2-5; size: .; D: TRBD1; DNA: TGTGCCAGCAGCTTAATGGGGCGTGGGACAGGGGGCATCTGGGAGACCCAGTACTTC; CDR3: CASSLMGRGTGGIWETQYF
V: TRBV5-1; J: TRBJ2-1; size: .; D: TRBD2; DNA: TGCGCCAGCAGCTTGCCGGGACTAGCGGGATCCTCCTACAATGAGCAGTTCTTC; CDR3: CASSLPGLAGSSYNEQFF
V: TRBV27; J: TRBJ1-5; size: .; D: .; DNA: TGTGCCAGCAGTTTACGAGGATCTCAGCCCCAGCATTTT; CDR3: CASSLRGSQPQHF
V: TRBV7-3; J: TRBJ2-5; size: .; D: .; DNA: TGTGCCAGCAGCTTAACAGGGCTAGCGGAGACCCAGTACTTC; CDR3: CASSLTGLAETQYF
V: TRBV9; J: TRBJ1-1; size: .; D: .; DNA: TGTGCCAGCAGCGTAAGGGGGAACACTGAAGCTTTCTTT; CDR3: CASSVRGNTEAFF
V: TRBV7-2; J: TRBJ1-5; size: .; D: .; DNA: TGTGCCAGCAGCTTAGCGGGGGGTAAGCGCAATCAGCCCCAGCATTTT; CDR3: CASSLAGGKRNQPQHF
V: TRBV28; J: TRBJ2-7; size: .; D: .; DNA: TGTGCCAGCAGTCCCCAAACACCCCCCTACGAGCAGTACTTC; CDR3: CASSPQTPPYEQYF